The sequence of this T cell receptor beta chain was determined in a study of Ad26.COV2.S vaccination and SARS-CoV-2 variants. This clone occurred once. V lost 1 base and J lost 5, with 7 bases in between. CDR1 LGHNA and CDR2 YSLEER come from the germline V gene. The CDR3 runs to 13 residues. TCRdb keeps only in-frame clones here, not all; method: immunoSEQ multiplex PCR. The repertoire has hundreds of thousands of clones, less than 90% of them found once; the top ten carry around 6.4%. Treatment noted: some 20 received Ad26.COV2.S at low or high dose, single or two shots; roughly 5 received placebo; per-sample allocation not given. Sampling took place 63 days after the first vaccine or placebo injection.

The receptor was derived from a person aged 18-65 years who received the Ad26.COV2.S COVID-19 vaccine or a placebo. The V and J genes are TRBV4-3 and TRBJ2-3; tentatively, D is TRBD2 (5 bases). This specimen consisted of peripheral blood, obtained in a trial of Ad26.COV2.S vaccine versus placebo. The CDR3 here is CASSQAGEDTQYF. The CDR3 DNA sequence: TGCGCCAGCAGCCAAGCCGGGGAAGATACGCAGTATTTT.